The clone carrying this T cell receptor (beta chain) was observed at least ten times. The antigen is unknown. Researchers tagged individual cDNA molecules with unique molecular identifiers. TCRdb recomputed calls from the 5' RACE reads with MiXCR, one row per CDR3 protein. Among roughly 28,000 distinct CDR3 sequences listed, around 5.3% were seen once. These data originate in a study of early T cells in non-severe SARS-CoV-2 infection. Study-level information: Unsorted whole-blood RNA was sequenced in bulk, leaving chains unpaired. Study conclusions and caveats: The VDJdb matching leaned toward anti-spike CD8 responses and overlooked private and CD4 specificities.

CDR3 length: 15 amino acids. Germline assignment: CDR1 SGHKS and CDR2 YYEKEE (reference sequence). The ends were cut back, 4 bases at V and 0 bases at J, with 11 bases in the middle. This TCR was recovered from an adult who was a healthcare worker with PCR-confirmed SARS-CoV-2 infection or an uninfected control (not recorded which). This chain uses TRBV5-5 with TRBJ2-1, with D maybe TRBD2 (5 bases). Sequences were obtained from whole blood. The CDR3, as DNA: TGTGCCAGCAGCCCGGACTTAAACTCCTACAATGAGCAGTTCTTC. Its protein is CASSPDLNSYNEQFF. Looking up the rest from reference TRBV5-5 and TRBJ2-1 gives the full variable domain: DAGVTQSPTHLIKTRGQQVTLRCSPISGHKSVSWYQQVLGQGPQFIFQYYEKEERGRGNFPDRFSARQFPNYSSELNVNALLLGDSALYLCASSPDLNSYNEQFFGPGTRLTVL.